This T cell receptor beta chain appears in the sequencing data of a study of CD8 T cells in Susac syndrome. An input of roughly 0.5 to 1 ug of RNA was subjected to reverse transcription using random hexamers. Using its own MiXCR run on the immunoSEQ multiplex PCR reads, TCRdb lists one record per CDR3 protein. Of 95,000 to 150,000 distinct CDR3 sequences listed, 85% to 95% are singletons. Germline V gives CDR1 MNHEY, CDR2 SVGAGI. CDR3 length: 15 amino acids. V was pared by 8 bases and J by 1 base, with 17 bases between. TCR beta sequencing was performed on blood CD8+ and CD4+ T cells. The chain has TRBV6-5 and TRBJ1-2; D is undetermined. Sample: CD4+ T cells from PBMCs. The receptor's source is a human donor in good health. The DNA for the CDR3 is TGTGCCAGCCACACCTACTATACAGATAACTATGGCTACACCTTC. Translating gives CASHTYYTDNYGYTF.